The entry that follows covers one T cell receptor beta chain sequence. Its antigen is undetermined. This entry is derived from a study of CD8+CD57+ T cells in acquired aplastic anemia. Across the whole study: The average for DNA from sorted CD4+ and CD8+ cells was 3 to 3.5 ug.

Genomic DNA, the template, was used for profiling of the TCR beta VDJ and CDR3. TCRdb re-called the reads through MiXCR, storing one row per CDR3 protein. The sample holds hundreds of thousands of distinct CDR3 sequences, around 32% seen once. V gave up 5 bases and J gave up 1 base; unmatched junction bases: 4. The germline gives CDR1 MDHEN, CDR2 SYDVKM. CDR3 length equals 14 residues. Before being chosen for sequencing, patients had shown CD8+CD57+ cell expansion by flow cytometry. The cohort consisted entirely of patients having severe acquired aplastic anemia. Whole-study results and caveats: Patients and controls turned out to have 25 to 35 CD8+ CDR3 sequences in common. A significant difference in CD8+ Simpson's diversity between patients and controls was not found.

The receptor was isolated from a human donor with aplastic anemia. The sequencing input was sorted CD4+, CD8+, or CD8+CD57+ T cells (not recorded which) from PBMCs. The chain joins TRBV28 to TRBJ1-1, with TRBD1 matching 7 bases. The CDR3 region has the DNA TGTGCCAGCAGTCGCCGGGACAGGAACACTGAAGCTTTCTTT. Translation gives CASSRRDRNTEAFF. Full variable domain (remainder filled in from reference TRBV28 and TRBJ1-1): DVKVTQSSRYLVKRTGEKVFLECVQDMDHENMFWYRQDPGLGLRLIYFSYDVKMKEKGDIPEGYSVSREKKERFSLILESASTNQTSMYLCASSRRDRNTEAFFGQGTRLTVV.